This T cell receptor (beta chain) comes out of a study of T cell responses to AZD1222 COVID-19 vaccine. Findings and caveats of the study: Only a handful of AZD1222 recipients, roughly six in all, had baseline seropositivity. Repertoire collection took place solely once the T cell response had peaked.

Trimming took 4 bases from V and 3 from J; bases not matched to a gene: 5. This CDR3 has 14 amino acids. Germline V gene data show CDR1 as LGHNA and CDR2 as YNFKEQ. Libraries were prepared by immunoSEQ multiplex PCR; TCRdb keeps only in-frame clonotypes and omits some of them. The sample contains roughly 150,000 clones, 70% to 90% of which appear only once. About this clone: Its antigen is as yet unknown.

The sample in question was peripheral blood, obtained 28 days after the second AZD1222 dose. This chain connects TRBV4-2 to TRBJ2-7; 8 bases line up with TRBD1. The clonotype was recovered from an adult who received the AZD1222 COVID-19 vaccine. CDR3 in DNA: TGTGCCAGCAGCCCCGGACAGGGATTCTACGAGCAGTACTTC. This codes for CASSPGQGFYEQYF.